A selection of T cell receptor beta chains follows, all from one sample in a study of CD8+ T cells in alopecia areata. Measured with immunoSEQ multiplex PCR; TCRdb has only the in-frame clones, and not every one. The sample shows about 82,000 clones, 45% to 60% of them seen only once. The sample consisted of NKG2D-high CD8+ T cells sorted from blood. Receptors originate from a human donor with alopecia areata. CDR3s include the opening cysteine and the closing phenylalanine or tryptophan. The D gene is left open where the match is weak. Expanded clones get a size class; other rows say once, few or many, or leave the size out.

D,V,J,length,size,DNA,CDR3
TRBD2,TRBV5-1,TRBJ2-7,13,-,TGCGCCAGCAGCGGGGACTACTCCTACGAGCAGTACTTC,CASSGDYSYEQYF
TRBD1,TRBV11-2,TRBJ1-5,15,-,TGTGCCAGCAGCTCGACAGGGGCGGGCAATCAGCCCCAGCATTTT,CASSSTGAGNQPQHF
-,TRBV29-1,TRBJ2-3,17,-,TGCAGCGTTGAAGATCCTTACGCCTGGAGGAACACAGATACGCAGTATTTT,CSVEDPYAWRNTDTQYF
-,TRBV29-1,TRBJ2-7,13,-,TGCAGCGTGGGGGGAAACAGGGGCTACGAGCAGTACTTC,CSVGGNRGYEQYF
-,TRBV29-1,TRBJ2-4,14,few,TGCAGCGTTGGCGGGACTCCCCTAAGCGACATTCAGTACTTC,CSVGGTPLSDIQYF
TRBD2,TRBV15,TRBJ2-1,13,-,TGTGCCACCCAAAAGCGGGAGGGCAATGAGCAGTTCTTC,CATQKREGNEQFF
TRBD2,TRBV5-1,TRBJ2-1,16,-,TGCGCCAGCAGCTTGGGCTGGCGGGGGGAGTACAATGAGCAGTTCTTC,CASSLGWRGEYNEQFF
TRBD1,TRBV29-1,TRBJ2-1,13,-,TGCAGCGTTGGCGGGACAGGGGAAAATGAGCAGTTCTTC,CSVGGTGENEQFF
-,TRBV5-4,TRBJ2-5,9,few,TGTGCCGGGGGGGAGACCCAGTACTTC,CAGGETQYF
-,TRBV6-5,TRBJ1-2,13,-,TGTGCCAGCAGTTTTATGGGCCTCTATGGCTACACCTTC,CASSFMGLYGYTF
-,TRBV28,TRBJ2-7,12,few,TGTGCCAGCAGCTCACTTCAGGTGTCGCAGTACTTC,CASSSLQVSQYF
-,TRBV29-1,TRBJ1-2,12,-,TGCAGCGTTGAATGGGGTAACGGGGGCTACACCTTC,CSVEWGNGGYTF
-,TRBV5-4,TRBJ1-6,13,few,TGTGCCAGCAGCTTTGGACAGAATTCACCCCTCCACTTT,CASSFGQNSPLHF
TRBD1,TRBV7-9,TRBJ2-1,15,-,TGTGCCAGCAGCCCACCGGACAGGGGTTTGGATGAGCAGTTCTTC,CASSPPDRGLDEQFF
-,TRBV30,TRBJ1-2,13,-,TGTGCCTGGAGGTTCCGGACCAACTATGGCTACACCTTC,CAWRFRTNYGYTF
-,TRBV27,TRBJ2-1,14,few,TGTGCCAGCAGTTCCCAGGTACCCCCCAAGGTGCAGTTCTTC,CASSSQVPPKVQFF
-,TRBV28,TRBJ1-1,13,few,TGTGCCAGCAGGCCCACAGGGAACACTGAAGCTTTCTTT,CASRPTGNTEAFF
TRBD2,TRBV11-2,TRBJ2-7,16,-,TGTGCCAGCAGCTTAGGAGTTAGGACTAGGGCCTACGAGCAGTACTTC,CASSLGVRTRAYEQYF
TRBD1,TRBV11-2,TRBJ2-7,15,-,TGTGCCAGCAGCTACGGGACAGGAGTCGCCTACGAGCAGTACTTC,CASSYGTGVAYEQYF
-,TRBV29-1,TRBJ1-2,11,-,TGCAGCGTCGGCAGTGACTATGGCTACACCTTC,CSVGSDYGYTF
-,TRBV5-1,TRBJ2-7,13,few,TGCGCCAGCAGCCCCACTTCGACCTACGAGCAGTACTTC,CASSPTSTYEQYF
-,TRBV7-2,TRBJ2-3,17,-,TGTGCCAGCAGCCCCGGAACCAACTGGGGTTTCACAGATACGCAGTATTTT,CASSPGTNWGFTDTQYF
TRBD1,TRBV28,TRBJ2-1,16,few,TGTGCCAGCAGTTTCCCCAGACAGGGGGGGACCAATGAGCAGTTCTTC,CASSFPRQGGTNEQFF
-,TRBV2,TRBJ2-7,14,-,TGTGCCAGCAGCGAGCGACGATTGGGTGCCGAGCAGTACTTC,CASSERRLGAEQYF
-,TRBV9,TRBJ2-1,15,-,TGTGCCAGCAGCGTCTTAGAGGGACTGGAGGATGAGCAGTTCTTC,CASSVLEGLEDEQFF
-,TRBV29-1,TRBJ2-7,14,few,TGCAGCGTTGAAGTTGGGACTTCTTTCTACGAGCAGTACTTC,CSVEVGTSFYEQYF
-,TRBV27,TRBJ2-7,11,once,TGTGCCAGCAGTCGCGGTGACGAGCAGTACTTC,CASSRGDEQYF
TRBD2,TRBV29-1,TRBJ2-3,14,-,TGCAGCGTTAGCCCCTCCTCCGGGGGGGATACGCAGTATTTT,CSVSPSSGGDTQYF
-,TRBV6-5,TRBJ2-1,15,-,TGTGCCAGCTCCCCCGGGTATAAGTTTTACAATGAGCAGTTCTTC,CASSPGYKFYNEQFF